This T cell receptor beta chain emerged from a study of T cell repertoires in cytomegalovirus infection. Study background: Newly reported HLA-C-restricted and thoroughly characterized HLA-B-restricted CMV epitopes were employed. Public TCR beta signatures were indicative of both CMV infection and a matching HLA type.

A word on this clonotype: As yet, its antigen is unknown.

Study conclusions and caveats: The ex vivo response was dominated by HLA-C-restricted CMV-specific TCR beta clonotypes. Individuals carrying CMV plus the relevant HLA were identified by cumulative frequency of public TCR beta families.

TCRdb reprocessed the reads via MiXCR and lists one record per CDR3 protein. Here the sample spans around 230,000 distinct CDR3 sequences, roughly two fifths being singletons. The CDR3 runs to 16 residues. V gave up 1 base and J gave up 4 bases, with 14 bases separating them. Sequenced here: CD8+ T cells from cultured PBMCs, sampled from culture after CMV antigen stimulation. The origin of this receptor is a human donor in good health (CMV status not recorded). Some clones in this sample may be carry-over from other donors' samples. The rearrangement uses TRBV12-3 or TRBV12-4 and TRBJ2-1, with D possibly being TRBD2 (7 bases). The CDR3 DNA reads TGTGCCAGCAGTTTAGATGGGGGGGCGGGTTACAATGAGCAGTTCTTC. As protein: CASSLDGGAGYNEQFF.